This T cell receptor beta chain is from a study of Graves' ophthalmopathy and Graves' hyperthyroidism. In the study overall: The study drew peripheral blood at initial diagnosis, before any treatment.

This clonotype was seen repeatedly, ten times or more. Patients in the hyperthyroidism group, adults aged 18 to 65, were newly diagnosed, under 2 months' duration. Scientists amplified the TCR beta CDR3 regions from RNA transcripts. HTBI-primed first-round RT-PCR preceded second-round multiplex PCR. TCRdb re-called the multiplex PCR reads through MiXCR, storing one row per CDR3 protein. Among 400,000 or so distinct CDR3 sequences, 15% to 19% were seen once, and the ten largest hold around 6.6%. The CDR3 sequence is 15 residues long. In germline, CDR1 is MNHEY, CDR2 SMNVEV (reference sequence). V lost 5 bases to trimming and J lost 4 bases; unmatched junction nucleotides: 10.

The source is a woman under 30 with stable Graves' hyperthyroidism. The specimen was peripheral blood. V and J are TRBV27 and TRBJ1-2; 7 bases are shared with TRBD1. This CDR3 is CASSPGTALGYGYTF. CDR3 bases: TGTGCCAGCAGTCCCGGGACAGCCCTCGGCTATGGCTACACCTTC.